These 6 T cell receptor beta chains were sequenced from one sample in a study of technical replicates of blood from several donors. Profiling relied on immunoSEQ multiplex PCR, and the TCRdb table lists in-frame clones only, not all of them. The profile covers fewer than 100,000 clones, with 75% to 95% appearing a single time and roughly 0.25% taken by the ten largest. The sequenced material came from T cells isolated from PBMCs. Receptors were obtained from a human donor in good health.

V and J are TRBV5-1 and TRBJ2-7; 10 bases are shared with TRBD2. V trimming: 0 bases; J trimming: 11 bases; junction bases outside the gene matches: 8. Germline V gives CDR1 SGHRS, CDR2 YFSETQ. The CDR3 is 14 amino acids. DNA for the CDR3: TGCGCCAGCAGCTTGGCGCTAGCGGGAGAAAAAGAGTACTTC. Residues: CASSLALAGEKEYF.

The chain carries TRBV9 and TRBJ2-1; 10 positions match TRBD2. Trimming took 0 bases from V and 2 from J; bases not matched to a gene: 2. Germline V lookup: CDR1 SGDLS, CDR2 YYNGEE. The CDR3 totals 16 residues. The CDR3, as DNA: TGTGCCAGCAGCGTAGGAGCGGGAGGGCCCTACAATGAGCAGTTCTTC. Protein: CASSVGAGGPYNEQFF. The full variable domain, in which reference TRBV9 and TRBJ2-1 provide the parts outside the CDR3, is DSGVTQTPKHLITATGQRVTLRCSPRSGDLSVYWYQQSLDQGLQFLIQYYNGEERAKGNILERFSAQQFPDLHSELNLSSLELGDSALYFCASSVGAGGPYNEQFFGPGTRLTVL.

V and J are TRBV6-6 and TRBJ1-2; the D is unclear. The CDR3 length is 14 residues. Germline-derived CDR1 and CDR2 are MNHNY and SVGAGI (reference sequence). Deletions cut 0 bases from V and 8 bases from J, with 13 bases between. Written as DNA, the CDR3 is TGTGCCAGCAGTTACTCGACTGAGCAGCGGGGCTACACCTTC. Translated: CASSYSTEQRGYTF.

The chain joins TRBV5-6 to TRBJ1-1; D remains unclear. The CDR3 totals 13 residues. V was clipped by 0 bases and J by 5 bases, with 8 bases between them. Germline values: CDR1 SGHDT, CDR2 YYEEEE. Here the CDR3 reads CASSLGGKTEAFF. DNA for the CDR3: TGTGCCAGCAGCTTGGGAGGGAAAACTGAAGCTTTCTTT.

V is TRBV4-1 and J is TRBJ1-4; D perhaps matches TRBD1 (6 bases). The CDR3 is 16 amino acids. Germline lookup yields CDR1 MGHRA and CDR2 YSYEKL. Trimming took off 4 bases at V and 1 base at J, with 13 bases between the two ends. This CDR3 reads CASSRTFRGTNEKLFF. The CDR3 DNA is TGCGCCAGCAGCCGTACTTTCAGGGGAACTAATGAAAAACTGTTTTTT.

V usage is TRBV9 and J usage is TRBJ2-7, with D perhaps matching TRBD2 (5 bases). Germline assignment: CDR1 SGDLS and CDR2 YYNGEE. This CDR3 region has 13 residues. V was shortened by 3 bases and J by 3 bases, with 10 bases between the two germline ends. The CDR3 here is CASSEDGGYEQYF. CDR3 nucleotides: TGTGCCAGCAGCGAGGACGGAGGCTACGAGCAGTACTTC.